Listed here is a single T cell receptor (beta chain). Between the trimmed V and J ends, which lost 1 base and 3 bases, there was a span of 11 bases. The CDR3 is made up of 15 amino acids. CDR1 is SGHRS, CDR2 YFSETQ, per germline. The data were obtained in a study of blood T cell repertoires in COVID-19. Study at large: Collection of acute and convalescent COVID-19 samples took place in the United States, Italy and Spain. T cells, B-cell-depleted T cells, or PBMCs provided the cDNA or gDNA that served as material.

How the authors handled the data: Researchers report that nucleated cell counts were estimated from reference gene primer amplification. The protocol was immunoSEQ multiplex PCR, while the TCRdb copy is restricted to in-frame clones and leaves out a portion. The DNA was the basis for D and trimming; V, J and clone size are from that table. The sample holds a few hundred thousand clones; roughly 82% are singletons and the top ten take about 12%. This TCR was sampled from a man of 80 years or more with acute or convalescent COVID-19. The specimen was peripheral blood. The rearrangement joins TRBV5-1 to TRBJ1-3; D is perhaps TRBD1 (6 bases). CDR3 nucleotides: TGCGCCAGCAGCTTGTCACAGGGCGGTGGAAACACCATATATTTT. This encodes CASSLSQGGGNTIYF.